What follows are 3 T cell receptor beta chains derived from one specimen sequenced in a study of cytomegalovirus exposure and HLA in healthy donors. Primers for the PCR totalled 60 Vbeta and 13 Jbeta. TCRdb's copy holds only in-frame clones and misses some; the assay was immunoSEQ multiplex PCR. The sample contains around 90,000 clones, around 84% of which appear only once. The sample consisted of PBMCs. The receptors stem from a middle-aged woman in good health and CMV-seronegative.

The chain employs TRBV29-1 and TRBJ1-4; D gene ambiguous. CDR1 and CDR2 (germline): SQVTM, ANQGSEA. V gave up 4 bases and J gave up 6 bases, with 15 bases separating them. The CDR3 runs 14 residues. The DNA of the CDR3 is TGCAGCGTTGCCCAGACTCGGGTGGATGAAAAACTGTTTTTT. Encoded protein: CSVAQTRVDEKLFF.

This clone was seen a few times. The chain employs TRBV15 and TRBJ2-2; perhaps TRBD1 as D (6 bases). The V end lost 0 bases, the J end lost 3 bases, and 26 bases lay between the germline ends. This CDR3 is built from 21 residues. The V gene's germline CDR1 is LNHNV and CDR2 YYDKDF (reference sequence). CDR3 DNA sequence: TGTGCCACCAGCAGAGATGGTCTTAGCCTTTTTGACAGGATCGACACCGGGGAGCTGTTTTTT. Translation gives CATSRDGLSLFDRIDTGELFF.

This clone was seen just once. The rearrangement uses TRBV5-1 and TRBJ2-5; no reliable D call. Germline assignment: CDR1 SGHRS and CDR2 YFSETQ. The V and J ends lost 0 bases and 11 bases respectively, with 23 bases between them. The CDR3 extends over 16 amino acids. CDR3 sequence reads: CASSLGFPLPYEEQYF. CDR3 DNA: TGCGCCAGCAGCTTGGGGTTCCCCCTGCCCTACGAGGAGCAGTACTTC.